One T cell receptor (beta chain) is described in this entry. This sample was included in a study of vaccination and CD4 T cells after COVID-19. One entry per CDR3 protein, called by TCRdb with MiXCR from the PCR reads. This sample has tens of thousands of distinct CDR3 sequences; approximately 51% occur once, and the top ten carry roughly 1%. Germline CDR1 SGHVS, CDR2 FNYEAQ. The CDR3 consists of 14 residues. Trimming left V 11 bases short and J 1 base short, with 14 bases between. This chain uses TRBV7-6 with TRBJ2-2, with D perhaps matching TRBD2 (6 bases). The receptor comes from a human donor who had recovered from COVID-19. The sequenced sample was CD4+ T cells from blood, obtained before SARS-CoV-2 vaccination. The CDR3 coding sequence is TGTGCCTCAAGCGGGCGTCAGAACACCGGGGAGCTGTTTTTT. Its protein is CASSGRQNTGELFF.